These T cell receptor beta chains were read from a single sample in a study of technical replicates of blood from a handful of donors. Libraries were prepared by immunoSEQ multiplex PCR; TCRdb keeps only in-frame clonotypes and omits some of them. Seen here are under 85,000 clones, 95% to 98% observed once, and the top ten hold roughly 0.35%. Sequenced material: T cells isolated from PBMCs. The receptor source for this set is a human donor in good health. The CDR3 runs from the conserved cysteine through the conserved F or W. D genes are given only for firm matches. Clone size is stated in some rows and not others, as once, few, many or a class when expanded.

j_call,cdr3_length,clone_size,d_call,v_call,cdr3_nt,cdr3_aa
TRBJ2-1,13,NA,NA,TRBV19,TGTGCCAGTACGGAGGCGGGATACAATGAGCAGTTCTTC,CASTEAGYNEQFF
TRBJ2-7,19,NA,TRBD2,TRBV4-2,TGTGCCAGCAGCCACCGCCTAGGACTAGCCTATAAAGATTCCTACGAGCAGTACTTC,CASSHRLGLAYKDSYEQYF
TRBJ2-7,12,NA,NA,TRBV7-2,TGTGCCAGCAGCTTAGCCACCTACGAGCAGTACTTC,CASSLATYEQYF
TRBJ2-3,14,NA,NA,TRBV10-3,TGTGCCATCAGTGCAGGGTGGAGCTCAGATACGCAGTATTTT,CAISAGWSSDTQYF
TRBJ2-7,13,NA,NA,TRBV27,TGTGCCAGCAGTTTACCAGGTTCCTACGAGCAGTACTTC,CASSLPGSYEQYF
TRBJ2-3,15,NA,NA,TRBV5-1,TGCGCCAGCAGCTTAGGTCACCTCGGGACAGATACGCAGTATTTT,CASSLGHLGTDTQYF
TRBJ2-5,14,NA,NA,TRBV6-5,TGTGCCAGCAGTTACCGGCTAGCCCAAGAGACCCAGTACTTC,CASSYRLAQETQYF
TRBJ1-3,14,once,NA,TRBV7-9,TGTGCCAGCAGCCAGATTTTTCAGGGAAACACCATATATTTT,CASSQIFQGNTIYF
TRBJ1-2,14,NA,NA,TRBV5-6,TGTGCCAGCAGTTTGGAAAGGGGGATCTATGGCTACACCTTC,CASSLERGIYGYTF
TRBJ1-2,12,NA,NA,TRBV5-6,TGTGCCAGCACGAGAACAGGGTATGGCTACACCTTC,CASTRTGYGYTF
TRBJ2-7,16,NA,NA,TRBV7-3,TGTGCCAGCAGCTTAAACCCGAGGAGTTCCTCGGGCGAGCAGTACTTC,CASSLNPRSSSGEQYF
TRBJ2-1,13,NA,TRBD1,TRBV29-1,TGCAGCGTTGAATTCTACAGGGGCAATGAGCAGTTCTTC,CSVEFYRGNEQFF
TRBJ2-7,12,NA,NA,TRBV2,TGTGCCAGCAGTGAAGTCTACTACGAGCAGTACTTC,CASSEVYYEQYF
TRBJ2-1,15,NA,TRBD1,TRBV7-9,TGTGCCAGCAGGCAACCGGGACAGGGAGGCATTGGGCAGTTCTTC,CASRQPGQGGIGQFF
TRBJ1-1,14,once,TRBD1,TRBV9,TGTGCCAGCAGCGCTCGGACAGGCGGGACTGAAGCTTTCTTT,CASSARTGGTEAFF
TRBJ2-1,15,NA,TRBD2,TRBV5-8,TGTGCCAGCAGCTTACCTAGCGGGAAGTACTATGAGCAGTTCTTC,CASSLPSGKYYEQFF
TRBJ1-1,14,NA,NA,TRBV2,TGTGCCAGCAGTGATGGGCGTTTGAACACTGAAGCTTTCTTT,CASSDGRLNTEAFF
TRBJ1-5,15,NA,TRBD1,TRBV23-1,TGCGCCAGCAGTCGCATAACAGGGGAGCTTCAGCCCCAGCATTTT,CASSRITGELQPQHF
TRBJ2-3,14,NA,NA,TRBV15,TGTGCCACCAGCAGTTTACTAGGCACAGATACGCAGTATTTT,CATSSLLGTDTQYF
TRBJ1-2,13,NA,NA,TRBV5-1,TGCGCCAGCAGCCTAGAAGGTAACTATGGCTACACCTTC,CASSLEGNYGYTF